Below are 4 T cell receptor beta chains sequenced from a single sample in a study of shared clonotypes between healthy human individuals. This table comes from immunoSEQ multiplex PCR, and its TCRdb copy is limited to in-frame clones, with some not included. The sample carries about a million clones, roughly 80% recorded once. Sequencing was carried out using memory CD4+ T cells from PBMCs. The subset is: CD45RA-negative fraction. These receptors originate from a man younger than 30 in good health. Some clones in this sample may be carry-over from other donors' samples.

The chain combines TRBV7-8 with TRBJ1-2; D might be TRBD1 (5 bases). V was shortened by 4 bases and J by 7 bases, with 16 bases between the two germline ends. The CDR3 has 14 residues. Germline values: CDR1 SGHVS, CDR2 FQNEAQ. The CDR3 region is CASSSGRGRAGYTF. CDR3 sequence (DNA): TGTGCCAGCAGCTCAGGGCGTGGGAGGGCTGGCTACACCTTC.

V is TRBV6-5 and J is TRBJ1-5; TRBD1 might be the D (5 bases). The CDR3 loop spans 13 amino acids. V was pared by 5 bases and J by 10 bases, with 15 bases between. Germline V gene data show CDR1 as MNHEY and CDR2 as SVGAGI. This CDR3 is CASSLRVRSPQHF. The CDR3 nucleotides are TGTGCCAGCAGTCTCAGGGTACGATCCCCCCAGCATTTT.

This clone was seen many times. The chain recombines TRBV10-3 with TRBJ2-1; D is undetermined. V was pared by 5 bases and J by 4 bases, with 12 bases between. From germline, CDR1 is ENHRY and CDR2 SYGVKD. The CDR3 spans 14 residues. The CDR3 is CAISYSDVYNEQFF. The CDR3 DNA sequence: TGTGCCATCAGTTATTCGGACGTATACAATGAGCAGTTCTTC.

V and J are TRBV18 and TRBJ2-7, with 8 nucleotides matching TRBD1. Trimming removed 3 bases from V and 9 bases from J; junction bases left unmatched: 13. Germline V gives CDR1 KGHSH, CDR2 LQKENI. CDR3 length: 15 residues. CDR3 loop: CASSPSGEQGVSQYF. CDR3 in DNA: TGTGCCAGCTCACCGTCGGGGGAACAGGGGGTTTCGCAGTACTTC.